This TCR beta chain was sequenced during a study of T cells in Graves' hyperthyroidism and ophthalmopathy (dated by TCRdb to about 2019). For the study in its entirety: Peripheral blood samples were taken at the time of initial diagnosis, prior to any treatment. In addition, the study compared T-cell repertoires in thyroid tissue and in blood from roughly six Graves' hyperthyroidism patients. Once sampling was done, hyperthyroidism patients were given methimazole at a starting dose of 30 mg daily, whereas ophthalmopathy patients were given high-dose intravenous methylprednisolone. Whether ophthalmopathy could be predicted prospectively was tested in an independent validation cohort made up of some 20 hyperthyroidism patients plus 17 patients who later progressed to ophthalmopathy. To identify TCR V-J signatures that set the groups apart, the researchers used a discovery cohort of more than 95 patients, made up of roughly 40 with Graves' ophthalmopathy and 57 with stable Graves' hyperthyroidism. The paper describes TCR Vbeta CDR3 sequencing of 135 peripheral blood samples, made up of approximately 40 ophthalmopathy patients, some 80 hyperthyroidism patients and 17 progressor patients. The approximately 95 discovery patients were divided at random into training and test sets in a 7:3 ratio. What the study reported, not specific to this receptor: A 13 V-J signature model separated ophthalmopathy from stable hyperthyroidism, with approximately 87% sensitivity and roughly 82% specificity in cross-validation and 80%/75% in testing. In validation, the model predicted progression to ophthalmopathy with over 60% sensitivity and less than 75% specificity, a median of around six months before onset. Blood samples also contained most of the expanded thyroid clonotypes (frequency above 0.001), which suggests that blood repertoires may reflect thyroid immune responses. No statistical method was used to set the sample size in advance, and investigators knew the group allocation.

TCR beta CDR3 regions were amplified from RNA transcripts. The first round of RT-PCR for the TCR CDR3 was performed with the HTBI primer set and the Qiagen OneStep RT-PCR kit. Libraries were constructed in a second round of multiplex PCR, after which size selection and purification were performed. Sequencing of the libraries was done on an Illumina HiSeq2000 using paired-end 100 bp reads. For the original study's pipeline: Raw data were processed with SOAPnuke, discarding reads with adapters, uncalled bases, mean Phred below 15, or no exact constant-primer or identifier match. High-quality paired reads were merged using COPE v1.2.5, and each unique nucleotide sequence was defined as a clonotype. MiTCR v1.1 was used to align the clonotypes against IMGT TRBV, TRBD and TRBJ reference segments. The analysis was restricted to V-J combinations with a frequency above 0.0001, which together covered about 99% of the repertoires. The TCS score was defined as the ratio of F50 (clonal expansion) to E x V (chaos), calculated using BLOSUM62-based TCRdist between CDR3 peptides within each V-J. Welch's t-statistics and random forest reduced 500 to 550 V-J features to roughly 13, which were used in a naive Bayes classifier (R e1071). TCRdb trimmed the raw reads at Q25, called clones with MiXCR and kept productive beta chains. When rows share a CDR3 protein, they turn into one entry using the most common DNA and genes. These V and J calls derive from TCRdb rather than the authors' analysis. The sample table shows about 560,000 distinct CDR3 sequences, and over 15% are seen once. The top ten constitute 18% of the sample.

The CDR3 starts with the cysteine, ends with the phenylalanine, and has 12 residues. The read is trimmed to its CDR3 DNA, 36 bases read in frame from base 1. Via the germline V gene (reference sequence), CDR1 is DFQATT and CDR2 SNEGSKA. Trimming removed 5 bases from V and 4 bases from J; the gene matches leave 4 bases unexplained. This clonotype was found many times. What antigen it recognizes has not been identified. Base qualities are not at hand, and no much larger clone is one base apart. A patient counted as having stable Graves' hyperthyroidism if no progression to ophthalmopathy occurred over 18 months of follow-up. Hyperthyroidism patients were newly diagnosed, with disease duration under 2 months, and aged 18 to 65 years. Any patient with an uncontrolled infection, another autoimmune disease, pregnancy or lactation was excluded. Clinical symptoms, serum thyroxine and TRAb, thyroid ultrasound, and orbital computed tomography formed the basis for the diagnoses. PBMCs were isolated from around 10 ml of fresh peripheral blood by Ficoll-Paque density gradient centrifugation. Total RNA was extracted with Trizol reagent, and quality was checked on an Agilent 2100 Bioanalyzer.

The V gene is TRBV20-1 and the J gene is TRBJ2-5; TRBD1 agrees with 7 junctional bases. The sample was blood. The receptor was derived from a woman between 18 and 29 years old with Graves' hyperthyroidism. The CDR3 region: CSAQTGRETQYF. The bases are TGCAGTGCTCAGACAGGGCGAGAGACCCAGTACTTC.